This record looks at one T cell receptor beta chain sequence and its context. Its antigen remains unidentified. Germline CDR1 is SGHRS and CDR2 is YFSETQ. The V and J ends lost 7 bases and 3 bases, in that order; junction bases with no gene match: 6. The CDR3 totals 15 residues. This record comes from a study of T cells after yellow fever vaccination. Overall study: When fractions had low cell numbers, they were prepared with SMART-Seq v4 Ultra Low Input.

Making TCR cDNA involved 5'RACE template switching, which added UMIs and a universal primer site. TCRdb itself ran the 5' RACE reads through MiXCR, one entry per CDR3 protein. This repertoire shows 150,000 to 200,000 distinct CDR3 sequences, roughly 6.2% found once; its top ten account for about 2.7%. Study-level findings and limits: Of the clonotypes, a small share occurred in both CD4 and CD8 compartments.

This chain joins TRBV5-1 and TRBJ2-3; 12 bases map to TRBD2. The sample consisted of CD4+ T cells sorted from PBMCs, taken on the day of the first yellow fever vaccination. This clonotype was sampled from a man in his late teens or twenties who received the YFV17D yellow fever vaccine. CDR3 DNA: TGCGCCAGCGGAGCTAGCGGGGGGGAAACAGATACGCAGTATTTT. It encodes CASGASGGETDTQYF.